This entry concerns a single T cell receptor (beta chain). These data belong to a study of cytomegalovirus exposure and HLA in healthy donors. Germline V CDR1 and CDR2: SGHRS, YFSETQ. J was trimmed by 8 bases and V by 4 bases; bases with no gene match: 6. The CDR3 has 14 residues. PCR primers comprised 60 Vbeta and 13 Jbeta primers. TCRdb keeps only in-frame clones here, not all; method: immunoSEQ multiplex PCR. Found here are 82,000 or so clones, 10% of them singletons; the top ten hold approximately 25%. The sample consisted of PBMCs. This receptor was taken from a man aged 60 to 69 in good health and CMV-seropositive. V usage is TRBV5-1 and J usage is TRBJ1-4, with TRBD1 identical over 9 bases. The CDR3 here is CASSPDRGQEKLFF. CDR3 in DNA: TGCGCCAGCAGCCCGGACAGGGGACAGGAAAAACTGTTTTTT.